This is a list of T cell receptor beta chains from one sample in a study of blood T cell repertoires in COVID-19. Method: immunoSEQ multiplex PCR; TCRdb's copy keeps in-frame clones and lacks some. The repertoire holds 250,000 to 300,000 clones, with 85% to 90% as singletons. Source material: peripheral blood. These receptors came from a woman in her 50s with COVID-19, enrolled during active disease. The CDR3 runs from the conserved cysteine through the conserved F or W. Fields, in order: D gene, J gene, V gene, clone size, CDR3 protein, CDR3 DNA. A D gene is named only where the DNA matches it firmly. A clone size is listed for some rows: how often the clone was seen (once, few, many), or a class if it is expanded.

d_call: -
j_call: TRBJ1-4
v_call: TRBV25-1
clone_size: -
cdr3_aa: CASSEAMGGFQEKLFF
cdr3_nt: TGTGCCAGCAGTGAAGCTATGGGGGGGTTCCAGGAAAAACTGTTTTTT

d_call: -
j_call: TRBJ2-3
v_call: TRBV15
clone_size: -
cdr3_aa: CATSRDPGSFTDTQYF
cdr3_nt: TGTGCCACCAGCAGAGATCCTGGCAGTTTCACAGATACGCAGTATTTT

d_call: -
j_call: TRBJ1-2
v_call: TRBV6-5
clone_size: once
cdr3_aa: CASSRGKNYGYTF
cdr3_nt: TGTGCCAGCAGCCGAGGAAAGAACTATGGCTACACCTTC

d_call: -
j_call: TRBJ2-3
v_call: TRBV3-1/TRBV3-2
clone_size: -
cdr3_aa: CASSRKGGLGDTQYF
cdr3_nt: TGTGCCAGCAGCCGAAAGGGGGGGCTGGGTGATACGCAGTATTTT

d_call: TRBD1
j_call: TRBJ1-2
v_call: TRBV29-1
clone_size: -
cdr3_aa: CSVAMRTGGYGYTF
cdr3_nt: TGCAGCGTTGCGATGCGGACAGGGGGATATGGCTACACCTTC

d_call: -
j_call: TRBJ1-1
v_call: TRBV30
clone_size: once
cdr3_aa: CAWSIQLNTEAFF
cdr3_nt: TGTGCCTGGAGTATACAGCTAAACACTGAAGCTTTCTTT

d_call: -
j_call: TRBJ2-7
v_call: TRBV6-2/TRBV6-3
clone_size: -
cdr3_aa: CASSDGTSLYEQYF
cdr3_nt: TGTGCCAGCAGTGACGGGACTTCTCTTTACGAGCAGTACTTC

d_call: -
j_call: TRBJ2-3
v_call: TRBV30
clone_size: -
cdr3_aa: CAWISPGTPVGDTQYF
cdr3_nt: TGTGCCTGGATCTCCCCCGGGACTCCAGTTGGTGATACGCAGTATTTT

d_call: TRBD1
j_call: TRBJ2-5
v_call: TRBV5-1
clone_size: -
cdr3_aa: CASSTTGGETQYF
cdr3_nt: TGCGCCAGCAGCACTACAGGGGGAGAGACCCAGTACTTC

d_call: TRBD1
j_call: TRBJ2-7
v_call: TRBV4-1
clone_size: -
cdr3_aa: CASSRTSGTGSSYEQYF
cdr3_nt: TGCGCCAGCAGCCGAACTTCCGGGACAGGCAGCTCCTACGAGCAGTACTTC

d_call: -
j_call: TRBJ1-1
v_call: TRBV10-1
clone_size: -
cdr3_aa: CASTDRLNTEAFF
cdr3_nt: TGCGCCAGCACCGACAGGTTGAACACTGAAGCTTTCTTT

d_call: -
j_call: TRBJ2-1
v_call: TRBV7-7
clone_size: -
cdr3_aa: CASSLECREINSYNEQFF
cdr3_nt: TGTGCCAGCAGCTTAGAGTGTCGGGAGATTAACTCCTACAATGAGCAGTTCTTC

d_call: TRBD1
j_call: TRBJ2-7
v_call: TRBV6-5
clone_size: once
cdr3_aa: CASTGTGTSYEQYF
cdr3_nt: TGTGCCAGTACCGGGACAGGGACGTCCTACGAGCAGTACTTC

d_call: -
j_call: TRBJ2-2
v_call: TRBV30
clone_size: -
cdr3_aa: CAWSEPGLNTGELFF
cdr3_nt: TGTGCCTGGAGTGAACCGGGACTTAACACCGGGGAGCTGTTTTTT

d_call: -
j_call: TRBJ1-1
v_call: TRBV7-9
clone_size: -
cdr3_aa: CASSLVVTNTEAFF
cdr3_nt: TGTGCCAGCAGCTTAGTAGTTACGAACACTGAAGCTTTCTTT

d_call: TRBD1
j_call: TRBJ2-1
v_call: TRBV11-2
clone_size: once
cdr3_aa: CASSLGGGQGRDEQFF
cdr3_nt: TGTGCCAGCAGCTTAGGGGGGGGACAGGGAAGGGATGAGCAGTTCTTC

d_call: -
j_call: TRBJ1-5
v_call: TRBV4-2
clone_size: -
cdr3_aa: CASSQAGGNQPQHF
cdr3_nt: TGTGCCAGCAGCCAAGCAGGGGGCAATCAGCCCCAGCATTTT

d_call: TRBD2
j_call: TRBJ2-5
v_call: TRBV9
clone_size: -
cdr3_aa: CASSPAGGTKETQYF
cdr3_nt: TGTGCCAGCAGCCCGGCTGGGGGGACTAAAGAGACCCAGTACTTC

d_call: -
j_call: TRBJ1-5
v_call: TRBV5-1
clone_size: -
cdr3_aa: CASSLEGGMRQPQHF
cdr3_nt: TGCGCCAGCAGCTTGGAAGGGGGTATGCGTCAGCCCCAGCATTTT

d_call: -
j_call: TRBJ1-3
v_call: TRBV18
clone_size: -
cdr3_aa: CASSPSQGVLSGNTIYF
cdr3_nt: TGTGCCAGCTCACCTTCTCAAGGGGTCCTCTCTGGAAACACCATATATTTT

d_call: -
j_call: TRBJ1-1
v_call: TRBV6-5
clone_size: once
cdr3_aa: CASTGWTEAFF
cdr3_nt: TGTGCCAGCACAGGATGGACTGAAGCTTTCTTT

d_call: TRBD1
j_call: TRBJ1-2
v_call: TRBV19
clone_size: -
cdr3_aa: CASDRTGGPLYGYTF
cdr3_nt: TGTGCCAGCGATCGGACAGGGGGCCCCCTCTATGGCTACACCTTC

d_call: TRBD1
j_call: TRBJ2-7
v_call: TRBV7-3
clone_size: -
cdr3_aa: CASSLRQGSHHEQYF
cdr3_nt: TGTGCCAGCAGCTTAAGACAGGGAAGCCACCACGAGCAGTACTTC

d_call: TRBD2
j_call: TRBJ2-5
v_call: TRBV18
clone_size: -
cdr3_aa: CASSPLSGRVQETQYF
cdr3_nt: TGTGCCAGCTCACCACTTAGCGGGAGGGTTCAAGAGACCCAGTACTTC

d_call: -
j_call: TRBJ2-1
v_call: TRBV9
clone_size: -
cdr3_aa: CASSVASPGADVGPSSYNEQFF
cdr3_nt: TGTGCCAGCAGCGTAGCGTCCCCAGGGGCGGACGTTGGACCAAGCTCCTACAATGAGCAGTTCTTC

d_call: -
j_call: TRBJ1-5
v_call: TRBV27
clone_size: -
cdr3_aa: CATGPFGSNQPQHF
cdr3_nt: TGTGCCACCGGCCCATTCGGGAGCAATCAGCCCCAGCATTTT

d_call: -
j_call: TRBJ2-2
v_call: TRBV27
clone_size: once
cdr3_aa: CASSLSGTKNTGELFF
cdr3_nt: TGTGCCAGCAGTTTATCGGGGACAAAGAACACCGGGGAGCTGTTTTTT

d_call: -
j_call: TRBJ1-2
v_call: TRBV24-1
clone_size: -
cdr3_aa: CATSDSTRFGYTF
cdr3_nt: TGTGCCACCAGTGATTCTACTCGGTTTGGCTACACCTTC

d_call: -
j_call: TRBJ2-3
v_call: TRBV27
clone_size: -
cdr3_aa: CASSLSRAEDTQYF
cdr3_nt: TGTGCCAGCAGTTTATCGAGGGCAGAAGATACGCAGTATTTT

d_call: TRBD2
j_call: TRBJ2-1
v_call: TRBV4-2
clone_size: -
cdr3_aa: CASSHPPGLAGWVADEQFF
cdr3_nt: TGTGCCAGCAGCCACCCCCCGGGACTAGCGGGATGGGTGGCAGATGAGCAGTTCTTC

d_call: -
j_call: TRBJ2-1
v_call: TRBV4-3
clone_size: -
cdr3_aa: CASSQDLSRGGDYNEQFF
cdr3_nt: TGCGCCAGCAGCCAAGATCTAAGTAGGGGGGGGGACTACAATGAGCAGTTCTTC

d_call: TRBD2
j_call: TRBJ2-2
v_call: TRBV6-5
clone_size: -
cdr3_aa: CASRILASGELFF
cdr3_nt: TGTGCCAGCAGAATACTAGCGTCCGGGGAGCTGTTTTTT

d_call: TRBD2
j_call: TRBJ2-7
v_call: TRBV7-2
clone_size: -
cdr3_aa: CASSLRLAGGGYEQYF
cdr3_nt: TGTGCCAGCAGCTTGAGACTAGCGGGAGGGGGCTACGAGCAGTACTTC

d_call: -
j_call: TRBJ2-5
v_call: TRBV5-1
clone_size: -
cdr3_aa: CASSLAAGKETQYF
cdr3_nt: TGCGCCAGCAGCTTAGCGGCGGGAAAAGAGACCCAGTACTTC

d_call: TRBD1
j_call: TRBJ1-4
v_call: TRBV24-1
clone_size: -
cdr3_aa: CATSDPPGQGAGNEKLFF
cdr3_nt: TGTGCCACCAGTGATCCCCCGGGACAGGGGGCCGGTAATGAAAAACTGTTTTTT

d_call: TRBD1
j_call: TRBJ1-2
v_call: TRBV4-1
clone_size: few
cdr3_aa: CASSPRTGIGYTF
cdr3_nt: TGCGCCAGCAGCCCGCGGACAGGTATCGGCTACACCTTC

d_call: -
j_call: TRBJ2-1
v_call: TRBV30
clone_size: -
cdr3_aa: CAWSVYNEQFF
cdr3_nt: TGTGCCTGGAGCGTCTACAATGAGCAGTTCTTC

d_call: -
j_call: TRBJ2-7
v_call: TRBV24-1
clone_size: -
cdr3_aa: CATSDWRETAGGQYF
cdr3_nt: TGTGCCACCAGTGATTGGAGGGAGACAGCCGGTGGGCAGTACTTC

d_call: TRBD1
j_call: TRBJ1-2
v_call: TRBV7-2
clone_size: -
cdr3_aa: CASSLGTEGGYTF
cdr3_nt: TGTGCCAGCAGCTTGGGGACAGAGGGAGGCTACACCTTC

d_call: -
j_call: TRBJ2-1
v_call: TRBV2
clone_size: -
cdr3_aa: CASSKSLGYNEQFF
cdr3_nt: TGTGCCAGCAGCAAGTCTCTCGGCTACAATGAGCAGTTCTTC

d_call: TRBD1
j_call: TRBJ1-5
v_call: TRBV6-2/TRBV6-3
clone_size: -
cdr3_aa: CASSKGTGGLNQPQHF
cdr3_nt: TGTGCCAGCAGTAAAGGGACAGGGGGCCTCAATCAGCCCCAGCATTTT

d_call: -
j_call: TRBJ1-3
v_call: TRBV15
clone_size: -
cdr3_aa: CATSRRGSSGNTIYF
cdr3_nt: TGTGCCACCAGCAGACGGGGGAGCTCTGGAAACACCATATATTTT

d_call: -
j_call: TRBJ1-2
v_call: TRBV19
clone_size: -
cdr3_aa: CASIDLGRGGYTF
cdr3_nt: TGTGCCAGTATCGACCTGGGTCGAGGGGGCTACACCTTC

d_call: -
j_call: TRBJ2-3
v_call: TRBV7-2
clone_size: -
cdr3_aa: CASSLAGPSDTQYF
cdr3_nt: TGTGCCAGCAGCTTAGCGGGGCCTTCAGATACGCAGTATTTT

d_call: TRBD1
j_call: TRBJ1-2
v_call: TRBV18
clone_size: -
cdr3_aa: CASSPPLRPGQGDGYTF
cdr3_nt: TGTGCCAGCTCACCCCCCCTGCGACCGGGACAGGGCGATGGCTACACCTTC

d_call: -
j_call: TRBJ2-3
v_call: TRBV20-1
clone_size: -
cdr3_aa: CSASSLLRADTQYF
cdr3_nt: TGCAGTGCTAGTAGTCTCCTACGGGCAGATACGCAGTATTTT

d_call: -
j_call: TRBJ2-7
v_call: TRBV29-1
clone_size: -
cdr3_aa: CSVDRLPTSYEQYF
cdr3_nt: TGCAGCGTTGATAGACTGCCGACCTCCTACGAGCAGTACTTC

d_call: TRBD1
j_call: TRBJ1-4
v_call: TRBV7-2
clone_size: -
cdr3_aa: CASSLSGTGDEKLFF
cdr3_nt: TGTGCCAGCAGCTTATCCGGGACAGGGGATGAAAAACTGTTTTTT

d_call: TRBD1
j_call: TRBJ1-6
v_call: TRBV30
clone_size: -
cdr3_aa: CAWSPREGAGSPLHF
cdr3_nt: TGTGCCTGGAGTCCCCGCGAGGGGGCTGGTTCACCCCTCCACTTT

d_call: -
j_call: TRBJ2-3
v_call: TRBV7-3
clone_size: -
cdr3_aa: CASTYEGLKTDTQYF
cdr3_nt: TGTGCCAGCACCTACGAGGGACTGAAAACAGATACGCAGTATTTT

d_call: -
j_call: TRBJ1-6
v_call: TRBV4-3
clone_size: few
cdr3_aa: CASSQQIRSGNSPLHF
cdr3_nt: TGCGCCAGCAGCCAACAGATCAGGTCAGGGAATTCACCCCTCCACTTT

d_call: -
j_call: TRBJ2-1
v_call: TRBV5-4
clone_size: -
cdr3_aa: CASSLRTEREQFF
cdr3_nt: TGTGCCAGCAGCCTGCGAACAGAAAGGGAGCAGTTCTTC

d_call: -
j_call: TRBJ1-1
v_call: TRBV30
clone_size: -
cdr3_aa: CAWSPRVANTEAFF
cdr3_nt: TGTGCCTGGAGTCCCCGGGTAGCGAACACTGAAGCTTTCTTT

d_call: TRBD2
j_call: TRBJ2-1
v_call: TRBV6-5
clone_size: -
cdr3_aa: CASSYGLADSYNEQFF
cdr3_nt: TGTGCCAGCAGTTACGGGCTAGCGGACTCCTACAATGAGCAGTTCTTC

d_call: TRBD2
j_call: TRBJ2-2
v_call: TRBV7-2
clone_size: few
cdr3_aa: CASSSTWTSRAGELFF
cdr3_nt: TGTGCCAGCAGCTCAACTTGGACTAGCAGAGCCGGGGAGCTGTTTTTT